Presented here are 20 T cell receptor beta chains from one specimen sequenced in a study of blood T cell repertoires in COVID-19. Produced via immunoSEQ multiplex PCR; TCRdb's table is partial and in-frame only. Of some 450,000 clones listed, 70% to 90% were seen once; the top ten hold approximately 0.92%. The sample comprised peripheral blood. The source is a young man with COVID-19, enrolled during active disease.

The chain is built from TRBV7-3 and TRBJ2-1; 8 bases are shared with TRBD2. In germline, CDR1 is SGHTA, CDR2 FQGTGA. The CDR3 is 15 amino acids. V lost 1 base, J lost 7 bases, and 6 bases stayed unmatched. CDR3 protein: CASSLRGLANNEQFF. CDR3 DNA: TGTGCCAGCAGCTTAAGAGGACTAGCAAATAATGAGCAGTTCTTC. The variable domain in full, with the rest retrieved from reference TRBV7-3 and TRBJ2-1, is GAGVSQTPSNKVTEKGKYVELRCDPISGHTALYWYRQSLGQGPEFLIYFQGTGAADDSGLPNDRFFAVRPEGSVSTLKIQRTERGDSAVYLCASSLRGLANNEQFFGPGTRLTVL.

This chain uses TRBV11-1 with TRBJ2-5, with D possibly matching TRBD1 (5 bases). CDR3 length: 13 amino acids. Looked up from germline, CDR1 is SGHAT and CDR2 is FQDESV (reference sequence). Trimming took 4 bases from V and 2 from J, leaving 8 bases between them. CDR3: CASSSTDQETQYF. The CDR3 DNA follows: TGTGCCAGCAGCTCGACAGATCAAGAGACCCAGTACTTC.

V and J are TRBV6-5 and TRBJ2-1, with a weak D call TRBD2 (5 bases). With 0 bases removed from V and 3 bases from J, the gap between germline ends came to 9 bases. The CDR3 has 15 residues. Germline V CDR1 and CDR2: MNHEY, SVGAGI. The CDR3 region is CASSYSWENYNEQFF. The CDR3 DNA follows: TGTGCCAGCAGTTACTCGTGGGAGAACTACAATGAGCAGTTCTTC.

V usage is TRBV4-1 and J usage is TRBJ2-1; tentatively, D is TRBD1 (7 bases). The ends were cut back, 4 bases at V and 0 bases at J, with 25 bases in the middle. This CDR3 comprises 20 residues. Per germline, CDR1 MGHRA and CDR2 YSYEKL. CDR3: CASSPGGFGVLTGSYNEQFF. In DNA form, the CDR3 reads TGCGCCAGCAGCCCAGGGGGGTTCGGGGTCTTGACTGGCTCCTACAATGAGCAGTTCTTC.

This clone came up many times. The J gene is TRBJ1-1, the V gene TRBV13; 8 nucleotides line up with TRBD1. From germline, CDR1 is PRHDT and CDR2 FYEKMQ (reference sequence). The CDR3 is 14 residues long. Unmatched junction bases numbered 6, after V lost 5 bases and J lost 4 bases. The CDR3 coding sequence is TGTGCCAGCAGCAGCCTACAGGGGGGCACTGAAGCTTTCTTT. As protein: CASSSLQGGTEAFF.

The J gene is TRBJ2-3, the V gene TRBV29-1; TRBD2 matches 12 bases. The CDR3 spans 15 residues. Germline V gene sequence: CDR1 SQVTM, CDR2 ANQGSEA. V gave up 5 bases and J gave up 2 bases; unmatched junction bases: 5. CDR3 nucleotide sequence: TGCAGCGTTAGTCCTAGCGGGAGGGCCACAGATACGCAGTATTTT. This gives the protein CSVSPSGRATDTQYF.

This chain uses TRBV28 with TRBJ1-5; possible D gene TRBD1, 5 bases. Trimming left V 3 bases short and J 7 bases short, with 10 bases between. This CDR3 spans 13 amino acids. CDR1 is MDHEN, CDR2 SYDVKM, per germline. The CDR3 DNA follows: TGTGCCAGCAGTTTGGGGGAGGGACAGCCCCAGCATTTT. Residues: CASSLGEGQPQHF.

The V call is TRBV4-1, the J call TRBJ2-7; the match to TRBD2 covers 11 bases. CDR1 and CDR2 (germline): MGHRA, YSYEKL. CDR3 length: 16 residues. V shed 0 bases and J 2 bases; nucleotides not matched to a gene: 3. The CDR3 DNA reads TGCGCCAGCAGCCAAGAGACTAGCGGGGCTACCTACGAGCAGTACTTC. It specifies CASSQETSGATYEQYF.

The chain is built from TRBV7-9 and TRBJ2-7, with unresolved D. CDR1 and CDR2 from the germline V gene are SEHNR and FQNEAQ (reference sequence). The CDR3 totals 15 residues. Trimming pared 1 base from V and 7 bases from J, leaving 17 bases between. The CDR3 region has the DNA TGTGCCAGCAGCTTAGTTCACTCCCCGGCTAGGGAGCAGTACTTC. This gives the protein CASSLVHSPAREQYF.

The chain recombines TRBV5-4 with TRBJ2-3, with D unclear. CDR3 length: 14 amino acids. The V gene lost 4 bases and the J gene lost 0 bases, with 9 bases spanning the gap. The germline CDR1 and CDR2 sequences are SGHNT and YYREEE (reference sequence). CDR3 sequence reads: CASSPAASTDTQYF. The DNA of the CDR3 is TGTGCCAGCAGCCCGGCGGCCAGCACAGATACGCAGTATTTT. Using reference TRBV5-4 and TRBJ2-3 for the parts outside the CDR3, the full variable domain is ETGVTQSPTHLIKTRGQQVTLRCSSQSGHNTVSWYQQALGQGPQFIFQYYREEENGRGNFPPRFSGLQFPNYSSELNVNALELDDSALYLCASSPAASTDTQYFGPGTRLTVL.

J is TRBJ2-1 and V is TRBV5-8, with 7 bases matching TRBD2. This CDR3 has 17 amino acids. V was pared by 0 bases and J by 0 bases, with 6 bases of the junction left unmatched. Germline-derived CDR1 and CDR2 are SGHTS and YDEGEE. The CDR3 spells CASSLGTSPPSYNEQFF. The CDR3 nucleotides read TGTGCCAGCAGCTTGGGGACTAGTCCCCCCTCCTACAATGAGCAGTTCTTC.

The V and J genes are TRBV5-4 and TRBJ2-3, with 9 bases fitting TRBD2. The germline V gene encodes CDR1 SGHNT and CDR2 YYREEE (reference sequence). The CDR3 is 15 amino acids. The V segment lost 1 base and the J segment 3 bases; nucleotides outside the gene matches: 3. CDR3 protein: CASSLSLAGTDTQYF. CDR3 nucleotides: TGTGCCAGCAGCTTGAGTCTAGCGGGGACAGATACGCAGTATTTT.

As to this clone: This specimen includes other DNA sequences encoding the same CDR3. The rearrangement joins TRBV12-3 or TRBV12-4 to TRBJ2-7; 8 nucleotides align to TRBD1. The V and J ends lost 2 bases and 4 bases, in that order; junction bases with no gene match: 1. The CDR3 is 13 amino acids. The CDR3 reads CASSLTGGYEQYF. DNA of the CDR3: TGTGCCAGCAGTTTAACAGGGGGTTACGAGCAGTACTTC.

The gene calls are TRBV15 and TRBJ1-4; D gene uncertain. The CDR3 loop spans 13 amino acids. The ends were cut back, 0 bases at V and 5 bases at J, with 4 bases in the middle. The germline CDR1 and CDR2 sequences are LNHNV and YYDKDF (reference sequence). The CDR3 region has the DNA TGTGCCACCAGCAGAGATGCGAATGAAAAACTGTTTTTT. Encoded protein: CATSRDANEKLFF.

The rearrangement joins TRBV10-3 to TRBJ2-7; 9 bases agree with TRBD1. Germline V gene lookup returns CDR1 ENHRY and CDR2 SYGVKD. Trimming cost V 4 bases and J 4 bases; bases outside gene matches: 5. The CDR3 spans 14 residues. The CDR3 DNA follows: TGTGCCATCAGTGGCGAGGGACAGGGTTACGAGCAGTACTTC. This sequence encodes CAISGEGQGYEQYF.

The chain employs TRBV6-5 and TRBJ2-7; D is perhaps TRBD2 (5 bases). From germline, CDR1 is MNHEY and CDR2 SVGAGI. CDR3 length: 14 amino acids. The ends were cut back, 6 bases at V and 2 bases at J, with 14 bases in the middle. Here the CDR3 reads CASRRQDGTYEQYF. The CDR3 region has the DNA TGTGCCAGCAGGCGCCAGGACGGGACCTACGAGCAGTACTTC.

In DNA form, the CDR3 reads TGTGCCAGCAGCAGAATAGCGGGGGTCACTAACTATGGCTACACCTTC. It encodes CASSRIAGVTNYGYTF. The chain employs TRBV14 and TRBJ1-2, with a possible D match to TRBD1 (5 bases). Trimming removed 5 bases from V and 0 bases from J, with 16 bases in between. Germline CDR1 and CDR2: SGHDN and FVKESK. The CDR3 sequence is 16 residues long.

Comments on this clone: Other DNA sequences in the same sample also yield this CDR3. This rearrangement joins TRBV19 to TRBJ2-3; D is perhaps TRBD2 (6 bases). This CDR3 is 14 amino acids long. The V end was cut by 2 bases, the J end by 1 base, with 7 bases between. The germline CDR1 and CDR2 sequences are LNHDA and SQIVND (reference sequence). The CDR3 is CASSITGGTDTQYF. The CDR3, as DNA: TGTGCCAGTAGTATAACGGGGGGCACAGATACGCAGTATTTT.

The V and J genes are TRBV5-1 and TRBJ1-1; 7 nucleotides line up with TRBD1. Trimming removed 4 bases from V and 0 bases from J; junction bases left unmatched: 6. CDR1 is SGHRS, CDR2 YFSETQ, per germline. The CDR3 sequence is 15 residues long. CDR3 coding DNA: TGCGCCAGCAGCGTTGAACAGGGGCTGAACACTGAAGCTTTCTTT. Translated: CASSVEQGLNTEAFF.

CDR3 sequence: CASSLGVAGEGSDTQYF. CDR3 sequence (DNA): TGTGCCAGCAGCTTAGGTGTCGCGGGGGAAGGGTCAGATACGCAGTATTTT. This chain uses TRBV11-2 with TRBJ2-3, with 7 nucleotides matching TRBD2. Germline values: CDR1 SGHAT, CDR2 FQNNGV. This CDR3 is 17 amino acids long. V lost 1 base, J lost 4 bases, and 11 bases stayed unmatched.